The text below deals with one T cell receptor (beta chain). These data are taken from a study of blood T cell repertoires in COVID-19. Study at large: From the United States, Italy and Spain came samples of acute and convalescent COVID-19. PBMCs, B-cell-depleted T cells, or T cells provided the cDNA or gDNA that made up the material.

Germline loops: CDR1 SGHTA, CDR2 FQGNSA. V gave up 1 base and J gave up 7 bases; unmatched junction bases: 6. This CDR3 region has 15 residues. In the authors' workflow: Counts of nucleated cells, estimated from reference gene primer amplification, were obtained. TCRdb's copy holds only in-frame clones and misses some; the assay was immunoSEQ multiplex PCR. V and J calls and clone size are as listed in that table; D and trimming were resolved from the DNA. The sample includes more than 100,000 clones, 85% to 90% seen only once; the top ten take roughly 11%. Sample: peripheral blood. This clonotype was sampled from an elderly man with acute or convalescent COVID-19. The genes are TRBV7-2 and TRBJ1-4, with 7 bases aligning to TRBD1. For the CDR3, the DNA is TGTGCCAGCAGCTTAGGGTCTAGGGGGCTTGAAAAACTGTTTTTT. Translating gives CASSLGSRGLEKLFF.